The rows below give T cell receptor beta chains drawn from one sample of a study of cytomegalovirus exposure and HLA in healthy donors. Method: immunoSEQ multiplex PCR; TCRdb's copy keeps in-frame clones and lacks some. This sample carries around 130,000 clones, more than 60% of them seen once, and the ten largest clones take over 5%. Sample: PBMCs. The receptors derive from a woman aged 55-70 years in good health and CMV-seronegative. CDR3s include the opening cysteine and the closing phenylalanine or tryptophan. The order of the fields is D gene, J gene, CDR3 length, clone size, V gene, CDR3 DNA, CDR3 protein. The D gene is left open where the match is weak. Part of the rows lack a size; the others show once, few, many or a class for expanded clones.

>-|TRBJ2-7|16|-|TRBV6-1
TGTGCCAGCAGTGAGCGGGGGGACAGGGTAATCTACGAGCAGTACTTC
CASSERGDRVIYEQYF
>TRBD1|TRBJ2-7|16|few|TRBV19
TGTGCCAGTAGTATCTTCCCGGGACAGCAAAACTACGAGCAGTACTTC
CASSIFPGQQNYEQYF
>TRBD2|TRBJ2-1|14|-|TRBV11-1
TGTGCCAGCAGCTCTAGCGGGAGGGCTGGGGAGCAGTTCTTC
CASSSSGRAGEQFF
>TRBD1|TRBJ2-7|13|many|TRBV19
TGTGCCAGTAGTAGGGGACAGGGCTACGAGCAGTACTTC
CASSRGQGYEQYF
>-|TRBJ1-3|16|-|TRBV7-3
TGTGCCAGCAGCTTACTGGGCCAGGGTTTTGGAAACACCATATATTTT
CASSLLGQGFGNTIYF
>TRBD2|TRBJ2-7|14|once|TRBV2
TGTGCCAGCACCGGGTCTAGCGGGCCTCAAGAGCAGTACTTC
CASTGSSGPQEQYF
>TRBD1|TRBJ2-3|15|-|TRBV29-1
TGCAGCGTTGAAGGAGGGACAGGGGATCCAGATACGCAGTATTTT
CSVEGGTGDPDTQYF
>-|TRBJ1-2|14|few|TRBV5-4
TGTGCCAGCAGCTTCCCCGACTTTGGTGATGGCTACACCTTC
CASSFPDFGDGYTF
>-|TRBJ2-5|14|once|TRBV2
TGTGCCAGCAGTGATGGAGGGGGAGGGGTGACCCAGTACTTC
CASSDGGGGVTQYF
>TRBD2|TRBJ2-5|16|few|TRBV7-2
TGTGCCAGCAGTGGGGCTAGCGGGAGGTTGGGAGAGACCCAGTACTTC
CASSGASGRLGETQYF
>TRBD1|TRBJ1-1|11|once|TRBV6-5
TGTGCCAGCAGCCGACAGGGGGAAGCTTTCTTT
CASSRQGEAFF
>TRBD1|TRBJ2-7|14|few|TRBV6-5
TGTGCCAGCAGTTCAGGGGGCATTGACTACGAGCAGTACTTC
CASSSGGIDYEQYF
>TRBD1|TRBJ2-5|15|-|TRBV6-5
TGTGCCAGCAGTTTAACAGGGGTGGCACAAGAGACCCAGTACTTC
CASSLTGVAQETQYF
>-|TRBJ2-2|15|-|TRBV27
TGTGCCAGCAGTTTTAACAGGGTCGGCACCGGGGAGCTGTTTTTT
CASSFNRVGTGELFF
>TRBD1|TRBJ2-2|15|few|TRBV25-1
TGTGCCAGCAGTCGAAGACAGGGGGACACCGGGGAGCTGTTTTTT
CASSRRQGDTGELFF
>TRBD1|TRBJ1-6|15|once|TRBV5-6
TGTGCCAGCAGCTGGGTCGGGACAGGGGACTCACCCCTCCACTTT
CASSWVGTGDSPLHF
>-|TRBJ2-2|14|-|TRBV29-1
TGCAGCGTTGGGGCTAACGCGAACACCGGGGAGCTGTTTTTT
CSVGANANTGELFF
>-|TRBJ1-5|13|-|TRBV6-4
TGTGCCAGCAGTGCAGGGGGCAATCAGCCCCAGCATTTT
CASSAGGNQPQHF
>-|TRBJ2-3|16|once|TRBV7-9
TGTTCCAGCAGCTTAGGTACGGGGGGCGGCACAGATACGCAGTATTTT
CSSSLGTGGGTDTQYF
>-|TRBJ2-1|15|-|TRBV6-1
TGTGCCAGCAGCGAACCGGGGTTAGTCATCAATGAGCAGTTCTTC
CASSEPGLVINEQFF
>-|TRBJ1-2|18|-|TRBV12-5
TGTGCTAGTGGTTTAACCCCACCGGGACACCCGACAGACTATGGCTACACCTTC
CASGLTPPGHPTDYGYTF
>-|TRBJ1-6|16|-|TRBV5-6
TGTGCCAGCAGCTGGGGGGGGGCATCCTATAATTCACCCCTCCACTTT
CASSWGGASYNSPLHF
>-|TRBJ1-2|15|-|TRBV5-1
TGCGCCAGCAGCTTGGAGTCTCGGCAGGCCTCCGGCTACACCTTC
CASSLESRQASGYTF
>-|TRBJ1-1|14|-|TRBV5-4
TGTGCCAGCAGCTCAGGGGTGATAAACACTGAAGCTTTCTTT
CASSSGVINTEAFF
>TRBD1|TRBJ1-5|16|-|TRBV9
TGTGCCAGCAGCGTAGGGACAGGGTCGGGCAATCAGCCCCAGCATTTT
CASSVGTGSGNQPQHF
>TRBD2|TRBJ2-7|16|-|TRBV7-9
TGTGCCAGCAGCTCGGACGGGAGGATCGTGGGCGACGAGCAGTACTTC
CASSSDGRIVGDEQYF
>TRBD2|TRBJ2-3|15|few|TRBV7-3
TGTGCCAGCAGCCGTAGCGGGGGCCCCACAGATACGCAGTATTTT
CASSRSGGPTDTQYF
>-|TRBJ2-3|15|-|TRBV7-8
TGTGCCAGCAGTCCAGGACTAAGTAGCACAGATACGCAGTATTTT
CASSPGLSSTDTQYF
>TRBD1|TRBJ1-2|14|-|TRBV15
TGTGCCACCAGCAGGGACAGGGTCAACTATGGCTACACCTTC
CATSRDRVNYGYTF
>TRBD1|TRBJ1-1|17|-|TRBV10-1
TGCGCCCTCGGCCCCCCCCCGGGACAGGGGATGGTCACTGAAGCTTTCTTT
CALGPPPGQGMVTEAFF
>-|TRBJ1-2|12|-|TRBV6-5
TGTGCCAGCACGGGGAACGACTATGGCTACACCTTC
CASTGNDYGYTF
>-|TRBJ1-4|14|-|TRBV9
TGTGCCAGCAGCCTTCGAGGTTCTGGTGAAAAACTGTTTTTT
CASSLRGSGEKLFF
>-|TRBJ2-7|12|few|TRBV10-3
TGTGCCTCCTCGGAGGCAGACTACGAGCAGTACTTC
CASSEADYEQYF
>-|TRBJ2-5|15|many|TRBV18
TGTGCCAGCTCACCGACTATCAGTACCGGGGAGACCCAGTACTTC
CASSPTISTGETQYF
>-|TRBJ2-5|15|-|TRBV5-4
TGTGCCAGCAGCTTGGCTCCCGGAAGCGGGGAGACCCAGTACTTC
CASSLAPGSGETQYF
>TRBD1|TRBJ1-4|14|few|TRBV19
TGTGCCAGTAGTGACAGGGGGCGTAATGAAAAACTGTTTTTT
CASSDRGRNEKLFF
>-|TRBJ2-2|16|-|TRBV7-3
TGTGCCAGCAGCTTATCCCCCCGGCGGTCCACCGGGGAGCTGTTTTTT
CASSLSPRRSTGELFF
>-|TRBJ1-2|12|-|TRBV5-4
TGTGCCAGCAGCTTGGCCACTAGTGGCTACACCTTC
CASSLATSGYTF
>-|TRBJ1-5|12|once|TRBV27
TGTGCCAGACAGGTCAGCAATCAGCCCCAGCATTTT
CARQVSNQPQHF
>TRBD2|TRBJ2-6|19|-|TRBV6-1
TGTGCCAGCAGTGAAGCGCACGGCGGGAGCACATCTGGGGCCAACGTCCTGACTTTC
CASSEAHGGSTSGANVLTF
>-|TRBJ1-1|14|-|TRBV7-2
TGTGCCAGCAGCTTAGCGAGGGAGAACACTGAAGCTTTCTTT
CASSLARENTEAFF
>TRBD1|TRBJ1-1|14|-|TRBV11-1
TGTGCCAGCAGCTCGACGCAGGGGGGCGCTGAAGCTTTCTTT
CASSSTQGGAEAFF
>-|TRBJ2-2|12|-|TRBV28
TGTGCCAGCAGTTTGCAGAATTGGGAGCTGTTTTTT
CASSLQNWELFF